These 21 T cell receptor beta chains came from one sample sequenced in a study of blood T cells in healthy people across ages. Primers used in a second PCR of about 7 to 12 cycles were a sample-barcoded 5' primer and a J-beta primer mix. TCRdb independently ran MiXCR on the 5' RACE reads; one entry per CDR3 protein. The sample has roughly 1 million distinct CDR3 sequences; almost 25% are singletons. In addition, the sample was reused for a study of T cells of mothers and their children.

Source material: blood. These TCRs come from a girl aged 2 to 10 in good health.

The chain has TRBV6-2 or TRBV6-3 and TRBJ2-3, with 7 bases aligning to TRBD2. Trimming took 7 bases from V and 6 from J; bases not matched to a gene: 4. Looked up from germline, CDR1 is MNHEY and CDR2 is SVGEGT. The length of the CDR3 is 12 residues. CDR3 in DNA: TGTGCCAGCAAGAGTAGCGGGGATACGCAGTATTTT. This codes for CASKSSGDTQYF.

The rearrangement uses TRBV29-1 and TRBJ1-1; TRBD1 is a possible D gene (6 bases). In germline, CDR1 is SQVTM, CDR2 ANQGSEA. The CDR3 extends over 13 amino acids. Deletions cut 0 bases from V and 9 bases from J, with 14 bases between. The CDR3 sequence is CSVEDSTGFKAFF. CDR3 DNA: TGCAGCGTTGAAGACTCGACAGGATTCAAAGCTTTCTTT.

In this sample, this clonotype turned up a few times. DNA of the CDR3: TGCAGTGCTAGAGATATATTAGGAGGGACCCAGTACTTC. This translates into CSARDILGGTQYF. The V and J genes are TRBV20-1 and TRBJ2-5, with a tentative D call TRBD2 (5 bases). The CDR3 has 13 residues. The V and J ends lost 0 bases and 7 bases respectively, with 12 bases between them. Germline V CDR1 and CDR2: DFQATT, SNEGSKA (reference sequence).

The V call is TRBV20-1, the J call TRBJ1-1, with D possibly matching TRBD1 (6 bases). This CDR3 contains 13 residues. The germline V gene has CDR1 DFQATT and CDR2 SNEGSKA (reference sequence). V was shortened by 4 bases and J by 0 bases, with 9 bases between the two germline ends. DNA for the CDR3: TGCAGTGCTAAAAGACAGGTGAACACTGAAGCTTTCTTT. It is translated as CSAKRQVNTEAFF.

The chain recombines TRBV9 with TRBJ1-5; D remains ambiguous. The V gene's germline CDR1 is SGDLS and CDR2 YYNGEE. CDR3 length equals 15 residues. V lost 0 bases, J lost 4 bases, and 11 bases lay in between. This chain's CDR3 is CASSVGGAGNQPQHF. DNA of the CDR3: TGTGCCAGCAGCGTAGGCGGAGCGGGAAATCAGCCCCAGCATTTT.

J is TRBJ2-2 and V is TRBV11-2, with a tentative D call TRBD2 (6 bases). Trimming shortened V by 8 bases and J by 6 bases, and 10 bases separated the two germline ends. The germline gives CDR1 SGHAT, CDR2 FQNNGV. The CDR3 has 12 residues. CDR3 amino acids: CASGEESGELFF. CDR3 in DNA: TGTGCCAGCGGGGAGGAGTCCGGGGAGCTGTTTTTT.

Of note for this clonotype: One end of the junction varies from germline; a read error may be responsible. This sequence joins TRBV2 and TRBJ1-4, with D hard to call. The CDR3 runs 16 residues. Germline V gives CDR1 SNHLY, CDR2 FYNNEI. The CDR3 is CAGSGTPFSSNEKLFF. The CDR3 nucleotides read TGTGCCGGCAGTGGAACCCCGTTCTCGTCTAATGAAAAACTGTTTTTT.

The V gene is TRBV7-8, the J gene TRBJ2-6; 7 nucleotides align to TRBD1. CDR3 length: 18 residues. V lost 1 base, J lost 0 bases, and 6 bases stayed unmatched. Looked up from germline, CDR1 is SGHVS and CDR2 is FQNEAQ. The CDR3 DNA reads TGTGCCAGCAGCTTAGAAAGGGGGCACTCCTCTGGGGCCAACGTCCTGACTTTC. Translation: CASSLERGHSSGANVLTF. The full variable domain, with the rest looked up from reference TRBV7-8 and TRBJ2-6, is GAGVSQSPRYKVAKRGQDVALRCDPISGHVSLFWYQQALGQGPEFLTYFQNEAQLDKSGLPSDRFFAERPEGSVSTLKIQRTQQEDSAVYLCASSLERGHSSGANVLTFGAGSRLTVL.

This clonotype was detected only a few times. This rearrangement joins TRBV29-1 to TRBJ2-7; 7 bases fit TRBD1. The V gene end was trimmed by 6 bases and the J gene end by 7 bases; junction bases not matched to a gene: 9. The CDR3 spans 12 residues. The germline gives CDR1 SQVTM, CDR2 ANQGSEA. CDR3 region: CSVVGQAGEQYF. DNA of the CDR3: TGCAGCGTAGTCGGACAGGCTGGGGAGCAGTACTTC.

The V and J genes are TRBV28 and TRBJ1-2; tentatively, D is TRBD1 (6 bases). In germline, CDR1 is MDHEN, CDR2 SYDVKM. This CDR3 contains 17 residues. V lost 6 bases and J lost 4, with 24 bases in between. CDR3 in amino acids: CASRFPSGTPSIYGYTF. The CDR3 nucleotides read TGTGCCAGCAGGTTTCCCTCCGGGACACCGAGTATCTATGGCTACACCTTC.

This clonotype was detected only a few times. The CDR3 reads CASSEAIGSGGSQETQYF. The CDR3 nucleotides read TGTGCCAGCAGTGAAGCGATAGGCAGCGGGGGGTCCCAAGAGACCCAGTACTTC. This chain uses TRBV2 with TRBJ2-5, with 9 bases matching TRBD2. The germline CDR1 and CDR2 sequences are SNHLY and FYNNEI. V was clipped by 0 bases and J by 1 base; unmatched bases: 9. The CDR3 length is 18 residues. The full variable domain, in which reference TRBV2 and TRBJ2-5 provide the parts outside the CDR3, is EPEVTQTPSHQVTQMGQEVILRCVPISNHLYFYWYRQILGQKVEFLVSFYNNEISEKSEIFDDQFSVERPDGSNFTLKIRSTKLEDSAMYFCASSEAIGSGGSQETQYFGPGTRLLVL.

This clonotype has only a few counts. The CDR3 here is CASSPLDGGRDEQFF. In nucleotides, the CDR3 is TGTGCCAGCAGTCCATTAGATGGCGGTCGGGATGAGCAGTTCTTC. V gene TRBV12-3 or TRBV12-4 combines with J gene TRBJ2-1; D remains unclear. The CDR3 is made up of 15 amino acids. Deletions cut 5 bases from V and 8 bases from J, with 19 bases between.

The J gene is TRBJ2-7, the V gene TRBV4-1; no clear D gene. V was shortened by 0 bases and J by 2 bases, with 8 bases between the two germline ends. The CDR3 contains 14 residues. Germline V gene data show CDR1 as MGHRA and CDR2 as YSYEKL. The CDR3: CASSQDDGPYEQYF. CDR3 DNA sequence: TGCGCCAGCAGCCAAGATGACGGTCCCTACGAGCAGTACTTC.

This clonotype was detected a few times. The rearrangement links TRBV13 to TRBJ2-5; D remains unclear. The CDR3 contains 15 residues. V shed 3 bases and J shed 3 bases, with 14 bases lying between them. CDR1 is PRHDT, CDR2 FYEKMQ, per germline (reference sequence). The CDR3 region has the DNA TGTGCCAGCAGCTTTGTGGGTTTTGGGGAAGAGACCCAGTACTTC. Protein product: CASSFVGFGEETQYF.

This clonotype has only a few counts. This chain connects TRBV2 to TRBJ2-1; 11 nucleotides match TRBD2. J gave up 3 bases and V 11 bases, and 9 bases lay outside the gene matches. The CDR3 contains 15 residues. From germline, CDR1 is SNHLY and CDR2 FYNNEI. CDR3 nucleotides: TGTGCCGGAATCGCCGGGACTAGCGGCTACAATGAGCAGTTCTTC. It is translated as CAGIAGTSGYNEQFF.

This clonotype has only a few counts. The gene calls are TRBV12-5 and TRBJ2-1, with D tentatively TRBD2 (5 bases). Looked up from germline, CDR1 is LGHNT and CDR2 is FRNRAP. V lost 8 bases, J lost 0 bases, and 17 bases lay in between. CDR3 length: 16 amino acids. CDR3 nucleotides: TGTGCTAGTTTCTCCGGACTGGCTAGCTCCTACAATGAGCAGTTCTTC. Encoded protein: CASFSGLASSYNEQFF. Combining the CDR3 with reference TRBV12-5 and TRBJ2-1 gives the whole variable domain DARVTQTPRHKVTEMGQEVTMRCQPILGHNTVFWYRQTMMQGLELLAYFRNRAPLDDSGMPKDRFSAEMPDATLATLKIQPSEPRDSAVYFCASFSGLASSYNEQFFGPGTRLTVL.

J is TRBJ1-4 and V is TRBV7-8; D call uncertain. This CDR3 is 15 amino acids long. V lost 4 bases and J 11 bases, leaving 20 bases between the germline ends. CDR1 and CDR2 (germline): SGHVS, FQNEAQ. CDR3 loop: CASSSAGPGSDKLFF. In DNA, the CDR3 is TGTGCCAGCAGCTCAGCCGGGCCTGGGTCTGACAAACTGTTTTTT.

The J gene is TRBJ2-5, the V gene TRBV5-1, with D tentatively TRBD1 (5 bases). The end of the DNA fits TRBJ2-7 better, so the J call may be wrong. Germline CDR1 SGHRS, CDR2 YFSETQ. This CDR3 region has 15 residues. This CDR3 is CASSLDFRELYEQYF. CDR3 nucleotides: TGCGCCAGCAGCTTGGATTTCAGGGAACTCTACGAGCAGTACTTC.

This clonotype has a handful of counts. The chain employs TRBV18 and TRBJ2-7; maybe TRBD2 (6 bases). Germline-derived CDR1 and CDR2 are KGHSH and LQKENI. The CDR3 is 13 residues long. Trimming left V 2 bases short and J 12 bases short, with 17 bases between. This chain's CDR3 is CASSPSGEQASYF. In DNA form, the CDR3 reads TGTGCCAGCTCACCATCGGGGGAACAAGCCTCGTACTTC.

The chain has TRBV2 and TRBJ2-6, with 9 bases identical to TRBD1. The junction had 4 bases not matched to a gene; V was cut back by 5 bases and J by 11 bases. Germline V lookup: CDR1 SNHLY, CDR2 FYNNEI. The CDR3 spans 13 residues. The CDR3 loop reads CASSRDRDHVLTF. DNA of the CDR3: TGTGCCAGCAGTCGGGACAGGGATCACGTCCTGACTTTC.

This sequence joins TRBV28 and TRBJ1-6, with D tentatively TRBD1 (6 bases). Trimming took 6 bases from V and 11 from J, leaving 14 bases between them. Germline CDR1 and CDR2: MDHEN and SYDVKM. This CDR3 has 13 residues. CDR3 sequence reads: CASRQGYSAPLHF. In nucleotides, the CDR3 is TGTGCCAGCAGACAGGGATATAGTGCACCCCTCCACTTT.